The 24 T cell receptor beta chains below all came from one sample that was sequenced in a study of cytomegalovirus exposure and HLA in healthy donors. Repertoires were generated with immunoSEQ multiplex PCR, while TCRdb's copy carries only in-frame clones and drops some. Of roughly 180,000 clones in the sample, approximately 86% are singletons; the top ten hold roughly 7%. What was sequenced was PBMCs. The receptor source for this set is a man aged 30 to 39 in good health and CMV-seropositive.

The rearrangement uses TRBV6-6 and TRBJ2-7; D might be TRBD2 (6 bases). Germline CDR1 and CDR2: MNHNY and SVGAGI (reference sequence). The CDR3 has 13 amino acids. The V gene lost 2 bases and the J gene lost 7 bases, with 12 bases spanning the gap. The CDR3: CASSYVVAVEQYF. The CDR3 DNA sequence: TGTGCCAGCAGTTACGTGGTAGCGGTGGAGCAGTACTTC.

V usage is TRBV15 and J usage is TRBJ1-2, with D hard to call. This CDR3 spans 12 amino acids. V lost 3 bases and J lost 4, with 6 bases in between. CDR1 is LNHNV, CDR2 YYDKDF, per germline (reference sequence). Written as DNA, the CDR3 is TGTGCCACCAGCAGCCCAGGCTATGGCTACACCTTC. Protein product: CATSSPGYGYTF.

This chain uses TRBV19 with TRBJ1-5; TRBD1 is a possible D gene (5 bases). V was pared by 8 bases and J by 4 bases, with 6 bases between. The germline V gene encodes CDR1 LNHDA and CDR2 SQIVND (reference sequence). The CDR3 covers 11 residues. The CDR3 DNA reads TGTGCCAGTGGGGGGAATCAGCCCCAGCATTTT. It yields the protein CASGGNQPQHF.

The J gene is TRBJ2-2, the V gene TRBV7-9; 7 nucleotides line up with TRBD1. J lost 2 bases, V lost 6 bases, and 12 bases had no gene match. Germline values: CDR1 SEHNR, CDR2 FQNEAQ (reference sequence). The CDR3 is 17 amino acids. In nucleotides, the CDR3 is TGTGCCAGCAGTTTCCAGACAGGGACGGGTAACACCGGGGAGCTGTTTTTT. It codes for CASSFQTGTGNTGELFF.

This chain connects TRBV27 to TRBJ2-1, with D tentatively TRBD2 (6 bases). The CDR3 runs to 17 residues. CDR1 MNHEY and CDR2 SMNVEV come from the germline V gene (reference sequence). Trimming removed 5 bases from V and 0 bases from J, with 17 bases in between. The CDR3 here is CASSPSLAMSSYNEQFF. CDR3 nucleotides: TGTGCCAGCAGTCCCTCCCTAGCGATGAGCTCCTACAATGAGCAGTTCTTC.

J is TRBJ2-7 and V is TRBV5-6, with D unclear. The germline V gene encodes CDR1 SGHDT and CDR2 YYEEEE. V was cut by 3 bases and J by 3 bases, with 10 bases left in between. The CDR3 runs to 13 residues. The CDR3 DNA reads as TGTGCCAGCAGCTCCGGTCCAAACTACGAGCAGTACTTC. Translating it yields CASSSGPNYEQYF. Together with reference TRBV5-6 and TRBJ2-7, the CDR3 gives the full variable domain: DAGVTQSPTHLIKTRGQQVTLRCSPKSGHDTVSWYQQALGQGPQFIFQYYEEEERQRGNFPDRFSGHQFPNYSSELNVNALLLGDSALYLCASSSGPNYEQYFGPGTRLTVT.

The chain recombines TRBV5-1 with TRBJ1-6; TRBD1 is a possible D gene (5 bases). Trimming shortened V by 6 bases and J by 7 bases, and 20 bases separated the two germline ends. From germline, CDR1 is SGHRS and CDR2 YFSETQ. This CDR3 is 16 amino acids long. CDR3 nucleotide sequence: TGCGCCAGCAATCAGGGCGGTCGGGCGGGAAATTCACCCCTCCACTTT. This encodes CASNQGGRAGNSPLHF.

The gene calls are TRBV13 and TRBJ2-7; maybe TRBD1 (5 bases). The CDR3 runs to 15 residues. Germline CDR1 reads PRHDT; CDR2 reads FYEKMQ (reference sequence). V was cut by 1 base and J by 3 bases, with 13 bases left in between. CDR3 bases: TGTGCCAGCAGCTTAGAGATGCAGGGTAGCTACGAGCAGTACTTC. Translating gives CASSLEMQGSYEQYF.

The gene calls are TRBV6-5 and TRBJ1-2; D unclear. This CDR3 is 12 amino acids long. CDR1 and CDR2 from the germline V gene are MNHEY and SVGAGI. Between the trimmed V and J ends, which lost 6 bases and 1 base, there was a span of 6 bases. The CDR3, as DNA: TGTGCCAGCAGGCAAGTTAACTATGGCTACACCTTC. It yields the protein CASRQVNYGYTF.

This clone was observed once. V gene TRBV11-2 combines with J gene TRBJ2-7; 7 nucleotides agree with TRBD2. Unmatched junction bases numbered 5, after V lost 1 base and J lost 2 bases. CDR3 length: 15 amino acids. Germline CDR1 and CDR2: SGHAT and FQNNGV. CDR3 in DNA: TGTGCCAGCAGCTTAGTTCCAAGCGGGACCTACGAGCAGTACTTC. Amino acid sequence: CASSLVPSGTYEQYF.

The chain joins TRBV6-5 to TRBJ2-7; tentatively, D is TRBD1 (5 bases). Germline lookup yields CDR1 MNHEY and CDR2 SVGAGI. Trimming cost V 7 bases and J 6 bases, with 19 bases left between them. This CDR3 has 14 residues. Here the CDR3 DNA reads TGTGCCAGCACCCCGCCGGCAGGGTGGGGCGAGCAGTACTTC. It is translated as CASTPPAGWGEQYF.

This clone was counted a single time. This chain connects TRBV5-1 to TRBJ2-5, with 7 nucleotides matching TRBD1. Germline V CDR1 and CDR2: SGHRS, YFSETQ. This CDR3 is 14 amino acids long. V lost 2 bases and J lost 1; bases outside the gene matches: 2. CDR3 sequence (DNA): TGCGCCAGCAGCTTTGGGGACAGCCAAGAGACCCAGTACTTC. It codes for CASSFGDSQETQYF. The entire variable domain, with the rest obtained from reference TRBV5-1 and TRBJ2-5, is as follows: KAGVTQTPRYLIKTRGQQVTLSCSPISGHRSVSWYQQTPGQGLQFLFEYFSETQRNKGNFPGRFSGRQFSNSRSEMNVSTLELGDSALYLCASSFGDSQETQYFGPGTRLLVL.

This clone was seen once. This chain joins TRBV5-6 and TRBJ2-7; D unclear. CDR1 is SGHDT and CDR2 is YYEEEE in the germline V gene. The CDR3 is 14 amino acids. Trimming removed 2 bases at V and 0 bases at J, with 9 bases between. Here the CDR3 reads CASSFRAVSYEQYF. The CDR3 DNA reads as TGTGCCAGCAGCTTCCGGGCCGTCTCCTACGAGCAGTACTTC.

The chain couples TRBV6-4 to TRBJ2-3; D possibly corresponds to TRBD2 (5 bases). The CDR3 has 14 residues. Germline CDR1 is MRHNA and CDR2 is SNTAGT. Between the trimmed V and J ends, which lost 3 bases and 4 bases, there was a span of 11 bases. The CDR3 sequence is CASSEGSGADTQYF. For the CDR3, the DNA is TGTGCCAGCAGTGAAGGCTCCGGGGCAGATACGCAGTATTTT.

DNA for the CDR3: TGTGCCAGCAGTTTCGACCAAGATGGCTACACCTTC. Translating gives CASSFDQDGYTF. The V call is TRBV28, the J call TRBJ1-2; D uncertain. CDR3 length: 12 amino acids. Trimming cost V 3 bases and J 6 bases, with 8 bases left between them. Germline assignment: CDR1 MDHEN and CDR2 SYDVKM.

The chain uses TRBV19 and TRBJ1-2; D is unclear. The CDR3 extends over 15 amino acids. In germline, CDR1 is LNHDA, CDR2 SQIVND (reference sequence). The V end was cut by 5 bases, the J end by 0 bases, with 13 bases between. CDR3 amino acids: CASSLVRSANYGYTF. The CDR3 DNA follows: TGTGCCAGTAGTCTCGTCCGCTCAGCTAACTATGGCTACACCTTC.

V and J are TRBV30 and TRBJ1-1, with D uncertain. The V end lost 0 bases, the J end lost 7 bases, and 6 bases lay between the germline ends. Germline V gene sequence: CDR1 GTSNPN, CDR2 SVGIG (reference sequence). The CDR3 is 11 residues long. Here the CDR3 reads CAWSVGVEAFF. The CDR3 DNA sequence: TGTGCCTGGAGTGTAGGAGTTGAAGCTTTCTTT.

This chain links TRBV11-2 with TRBJ2-3, with a tentative D call TRBD2 (7 bases). This CDR3 has 13 residues. Looked up from germline, CDR1 is SGHAT and CDR2 is FQNNGV. The V end was cut by 5 bases, the J end by 6 bases, with 12 bases between. CDR3 amino acids: CASSRGAGDTQYF. DNA for the CDR3: TGTGCCAGCAGCCGGGGGGCCGGGGATACGCAGTATTTT.

V gene TRBV27 combines with J gene TRBJ2-7; 8 nucleotides match TRBD1. This CDR3 is 15 amino acids long. Germline lookup yields CDR1 MNHEY and CDR2 SMNVEV (reference sequence). V gave up 0 bases and J gave up 4 bases; unmatched junction bases: 5. The CDR3 DNA reads as TGTGCCAGCAGTTTATCCAGGGGGCTCAGGTACGAGCAGTACTTC. It codes for CASSLSRGLRYEQYF.

The table lists this clone with a count of one. The J gene is TRBJ2-5, the V gene TRBV29-1; D is unresolved. From germline, CDR1 is SQVTM and CDR2 ANQGSEA. Trimming left V 6 bases short and J 5 bases short, with 13 bases between. This CDR3 has 12 amino acids. CDR3 protein: CSVANYRETQYF. The DNA for the CDR3 is TGCAGCGTGGCCAATTACCGGGAGACCCAGTACTTC.

This clone was counted once. The chain combines TRBV11-2 with TRBJ2-3; no clear D. Per germline, CDR1 SGHAT and CDR2 FQNNGV. V was shortened by 3 bases and J by 3 bases, with 1 base between the two germline ends. This CDR3 spans 11 amino acids. This CDR3 reads CASSLTDTQYF. The CDR3 region has the DNA TGTGCCAGCAGCTTGACAGATACGCAGTATTTT.

The CDR3 spells CASSPLTSGGAYEQYF. As DNA, the CDR3 is TGTGCCAGCTCACCATTGACTAGCGGGGGGGCCTACGAGCAGTACTTC. This rearrangement joins TRBV18 to TRBJ2-7; TRBD2 aligns across 14 bases. The CDR3 contains 16 residues. Trimming removed 2 bases from V and 2 bases from J; junction bases left unmatched: 2. Germline-derived CDR1 and CDR2 are KGHSH and LQKENI.

The chain has TRBV6-5 and TRBJ2-7; 8 positions match TRBD1. V lost 6 bases and J lost 3; bases outside the gene matches: 7. The CDR3 loop spans 14 amino acids. CDR1 and CDR2 (germline): MNHEY, SVGAGI. CDR3 nucleotide sequence: TGTGCCAGCAGCCGACAGGGGATAGTCTACGAGCAGTACTTC. Translated: CASSRQGIVYEQYF.

J is TRBJ1-2 and V is TRBV6-6; a possible D gene is TRBD1 (6 bases). The V gene's germline CDR1 is MNHNY and CDR2 SVGAGI (reference sequence). The CDR3 is 16 amino acids. With 0 bases removed from V and 4 bases from J, the gap between germline ends came to 15 bases. The CDR3: CASSYSDGGAGYGYTF. CDR3 sequence (DNA): TGTGCCAGCAGTTACTCGGATGGGGGCGCGGGCTATGGCTACACCTTC.